These 8 T cell receptor beta chains share one sample of origin, sequenced in a study of shared clonotypes between healthy human individuals. Terminally differentiated effector memory CD45RA+ cells were left out of the naive CD8 fraction, which was CD45RO-negative and positively selected for CCR7. TCRdb keeps only in-frame clones here, not all; method: immunoSEQ multiplex PCR. The sample lists approximately 2,200,000 clones, more than 85% occurring once. The sample consisted of naive CD8+ T cells from PBMCs. Receptor source: a man aged 18 to 29 in good health. Some clones in this sample may be carry-over from other donors' samples.

This sequence joins TRBV7-8 and TRBJ2-7, with D perhaps TRBD1 (5 bases). Trimming stripped 0 bases from V and 3 bases from J, with 6 bases between. This CDR3 region has 13 residues. The germline V gene has CDR1 SGHVS and CDR2 FQNEAQ. The CDR3 region is CASSLARDYEQYF. As DNA, the CDR3 is TGTGCCAGCAGCTTAGCCAGGGACTACGAGCAGTACTTC.

This sequence joins TRBV13 and TRBJ2-1; TRBD1 aligns across 7 bases. The CDR3 has 16 amino acids. J lost 3 bases, V lost 4 bases, and 9 bases had no gene match. The germline V gene has CDR1 PRHDT and CDR2 FYEKMQ (reference sequence). The CDR3 reads CASSSTRQGFYNEQFF. In DNA form, the CDR3 reads TGTGCCAGCAGCTCCACCCGACAGGGATTCTACAATGAGCAGTTCTTC.

The rearrangement links TRBV10-3 to TRBJ1-1, with D possibly TRBD1 on 5 matching bases. CDR1 and CDR2 (germline): ENHRY, SYGVKD. This CDR3 region has 11 residues. V was trimmed by 0 bases and J by 11 bases, leaving 7 bases between them. Written as DNA, the CDR3 is TGTGCCATCAGTGAGTCGACAGCCGCTTTCTTT. Amino acids: CAISESTAAFF.

This CDR3 reads CASSTETGGPLRNEQFF. The CDR3 coding sequence is TGTGCCAGCAGTACTGAAACGGGGGGCCCATTGCGGAATGAGCAGTTCTTC. This chain links TRBV7-8 with TRBJ2-1; D is perhaps TRBD2 (7 bases). The CDR3 sequence is 17 residues long. The V gene's germline CDR1 is SGHVS and CDR2 FQNEAQ. V was cut by 6 bases and J by 7 bases, with 25 bases left in between.

The chain employs TRBV9 and TRBJ2-7, with 8 bases that match TRBD1. After removal of 3 bases from V and 6 bases from J, the junction contained 8 bases not matched to a gene. Germline lookup yields CDR1 SGDLS and CDR2 YYNGEE. CDR3 length: 14 amino acids. The CDR3 coding sequence is TGTGCCAGCAGCGGAGGACAGGGCTTGGCCGAGCAGTACTTC. Its protein is CASSGGQGLAEQYF.

This clone was detected only once. The gene calls are TRBV10-1 and TRBJ2-2; D gene ambiguous. This CDR3 spans 13 amino acids. V lost 0 bases to trimming and J lost 2 bases, with 1 base between them. Germline CDR1 is WNHNN and CDR2 is SYGVQD (reference sequence). CDR3 protein: CASSESNTGELFF. Written as DNA, the CDR3 is TGCGCCAGCAGTGAGTCTAACACCGGGGAGCTGTTTTTT.

V and J are TRBV11-2 and TRBJ2-1; 11 nucleotides match TRBD2. Germline V gene sequence: CDR1 SGHAT, CDR2 FQNNGV. This CDR3 is built from 15 residues. V trimming: 3 bases; J trimming: 6 bases; junction bases outside the gene matches: 4. The CDR3 sequence: CASSLDGTSGNEQFF. CDR3 DNA sequence: TGTGCCAGCAGCTTGGACGGGACTAGCGGCAATGAGCAGTTCTTC.

Written as DNA, the CDR3 is TGCGCCAGCAGCCCGAGTGAGGCGCCCCCACCCCACGAGCAGTACTTC. It translates to CASSPSEAPPPHEQYF. The chain employs TRBV5-1 and TRBJ2-7, with D unresolved. The CDR3 length is 16 residues. Per the germline V gene, CDR1 is SGHRS and CDR2 is YFSETQ. V lost 4 bases and J lost 5, with 22 bases in between.